This TCR beta chain was captured by sequencing in a study of T cells in Graves' hyperthyroidism and ophthalmopathy. Study-wide results and caveats: Most thyroid-expanded clonotypes above 0.001 were also found in blood. The model forecast ophthalmopathy, anticipating it by a median approximately 6 months before onset.

RNA transcripts served as the template for amplifying TCR beta CDR3 regions. Carried out on the TCR CDR3, a first-round RT-PCR used the HTBI primer set. TCRdb processed the multiplex PCR reads anew with MiXCR; each CDR3 protein has one entry. The sample comprises under 400,000 distinct CDR3 sequences, roughly 25% of which are singletons, and about 73% rests with the top ten. Among the patients, aged 18 to 65, hyperthyroidism was newly diagnosed and had lasted under 2 months. It was approximately 9.7 ml of fresh peripheral blood that supplied the PBMCs. This clonotype was found many times. The antigen is not known. The germline V gene encodes CDR1 SGHTA and CDR2 FQGNSA. The CDR3 runs 13 residues. V was shortened by 2 bases and J by 13 bases, with 15 bases between the two germline ends.

Sequencing input: blood. This TCR came from a man aged 50 or older with Graves' hyperthyroidism. The chain is built from TRBV7-2 and TRBJ2-1, with D tentatively TRBD1 (6 bases). In DNA, the CDR3 is TGTGCCAGCAGCTTAAGTCAGGGGACGAGCCAGTTCTTC. Translation: CASSLSQGTSQFF. Based on the CDR3 plus reference TRBV7-2 and TRBJ2-1, the full variable domain is GAGVSQSPSNKVTEKGKDVELRCDPISGHTALYWYRQSLGQGLEFLIYFQGNSAPDKSGLPSDRFSAERTGGSVSTLTIQRTQQEDSAVYLCASSLSQGTSQFFGPGTRLTVL.